The present entry profiles one T cell receptor (beta chain) with its context. This entry is derived from a study of blood T cell repertoires in COVID-19. The CDR3 has 15 amino acids. Germline trimming cut 3 bases from V and 5 bases from J; bases unmatched to any gene: 6. The germline V gene has CDR1 SGHNT and CDR2 YYREEE (reference sequence). Using immunoSEQ multiplex PCR, the repertoire was profiled, and TCRdb retains in-frame clones only, with some absent. This sample has a few hundred thousand clones, with 85% to 90% found just once. Recruits, aged about 18 to 100 years, lived in 24 US areas. The chain has TRBV5-4 and TRBJ2-5; 11 bases fit TRBD1. Sample: PBMCs or T cells enriched from blood (not recorded which). The TCR was taken from a man aged 18 to 29 who had recovered from COVID-19. CDR3 region: CASSWGQGEGETQYF. The DNA for the CDR3 is TGTGCCAGCAGCTGGGGACAGGGGGAGGGGGAGACCCAGTACTTC.